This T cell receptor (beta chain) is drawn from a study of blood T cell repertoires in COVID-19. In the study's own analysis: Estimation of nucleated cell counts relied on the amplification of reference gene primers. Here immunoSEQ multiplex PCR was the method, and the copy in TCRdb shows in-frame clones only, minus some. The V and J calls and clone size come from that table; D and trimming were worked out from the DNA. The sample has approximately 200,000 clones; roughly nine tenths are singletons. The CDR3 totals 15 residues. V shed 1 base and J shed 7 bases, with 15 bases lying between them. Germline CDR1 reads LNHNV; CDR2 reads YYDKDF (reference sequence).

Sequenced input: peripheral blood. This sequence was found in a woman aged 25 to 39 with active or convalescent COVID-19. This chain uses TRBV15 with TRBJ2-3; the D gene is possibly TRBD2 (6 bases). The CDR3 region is CATSRVVSSANTQYF. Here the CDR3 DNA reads TGTGCCACCAGCAGAGTAGTGTCTAGCGCTAATACGCAGTATTTT.